The 30 T cell receptor beta chains in this list originate from one sample, sequenced in a study of CD8 T cells in ankylosing spondylitis. TCRdb analysed the 5' RACE reads with MiXCR anew, one entry per CDR3 protein. The table includes approximately 250,000 distinct CDR3 sequences, roughly a third detected once. The specimen sequenced was blood, either unsorted or a sorted T cell fraction (not recorded which). The origin of the receptors is a male donor with ankylosing spondylitis or in good health (not recorded which).

This clonotype was counted a single time. The J gene is TRBJ1-5, the V gene TRBV20-1; the D is unclear. This CDR3 contains 16 residues. Germline CDR1 is DFQATT and CDR2 is SNEGSKA (reference sequence). V shed 6 bases and J shed 2 bases, with 20 bases lying between them. The CDR3 reads CSAPTRGDEGNQPQHF. The CDR3 nucleotides are TGCAGTGCCCCCACCCGGGGAGATGAGGGCAATCAGCCCCAGCATTTT.

V is TRBV6-1 and J is TRBJ2-5; D may match TRBD1 or TRBD2 (5 bases each). This CDR3 spans 13 amino acids. Between the trimmed V and J ends, which lost 4 bases and 5 bases, there was a span of 11 bases. Germline V lookup: CDR1 MNHNS, CDR2 SASEGT. The CDR3 region is CASSAGWGETQYF. The CDR3 nucleotides read TGTGCCAGCAGTGCTGGGTGGGGGGAGACCCAGTACTTC.

The rearrangement uses TRBV9 and TRBJ2-3; 10 positions agree with TRBD2. This CDR3 is built from 17 residues. Germline CDR1 and CDR2: SGDLS and YYNGEE. V lost 3 bases and J lost 0; bases outside the gene matches: 7. In DNA form, the CDR3 reads TGTGCCAGCAGCGGTGGACTAGCGGTTACTAGCACAGATACGCAGTATTTT. Its translation: CASSGGLAVTSTDTQYF.

The rearrangement uses TRBV6-1 and TRBJ2-3; D gene uncertain. The CDR3 runs to 14 residues. The germline V gene has CDR1 MNHNS and CDR2 SASEGT. The V end was cut by 5 bases, the J end by 5 bases, with 14 bases between. CDR3 amino acids: CASSRGSRGDTQYF. For the CDR3, the DNA is TGTGCCAGCAGTAGAGGAAGTCGTGGAGATACGCAGTATTTT.

This clonotype was recorded a few times. The rearrangement links TRBV20-1 to TRBJ1-4; D is possibly TRBD1 (6 bases). Trimming removed 1 base from V and 5 bases from J, with 11 bases in between. Germline CDR1 is DFQATT and CDR2 is SNEGSKA (reference sequence). There are 14 residues in the CDR3. This chain's CDR3 is CSARVRGTNEKLFF. In nucleotides, the CDR3 is TGCAGTGCTAGAGTGCGGGGGACAAATGAAAAACTGTTTTTT.

The rearrangement joins TRBV2 to TRBJ2-7, with 8 nucleotides matching TRBD2. Trimming cost V 7 bases and J 2 bases; bases outside gene matches: 1. CDR1 is SNHLY and CDR2 is FYNNEI in the germline V gene. The CDR3 sequence is 12 residues long. For the CDR3, the DNA is TGTGCCAGCACGGGAGGGGCCTACGAGCAGTACTTC. This translates into CASTGGAYEQYF. Full variable domain (outside the CDR3, taken from reference TRBV2 and TRBJ2-7): EPEVTQTPSHQVTQMGQEVILRCVPISNHLYFYWYRQILGQKVEFLVSFYNNEISEKSEIFDDQFSVERPDGSNFTLKIRSTKLEDSAMYFCASTGGAYEQYFGPGTRLTVT.

CDR3 in amino acids: CASTNDGYEQYF. CDR3 sequence (DNA): TGTGCCAGCACTAACGACGGCTACGAGCAGTACTTC. The J gene is TRBJ2-7, the V gene TRBV28, with no clear D. The V and J ends lost 7 bases and 3 bases respectively, with 10 bases between them. CDR3 size: 12 residues. Germline V gene lookup returns CDR1 MDHEN and CDR2 SYDVKM.

In DNA, the CDR3 is TGCGCCAGCAGCTTGGGGGACAGGGGAGATGAGCAGTTCTTC. It codes for CASSLGDRGDEQFF. The chain is built from TRBV5-1 and TRBJ2-1; TRBD1 aligns across 10 bases. This CDR3 region has 14 residues. Germline V gene data show CDR1 as SGHRS and CDR2 as YFSETQ. The J segment lost 8 bases and the V segment lost 0 bases, leaving 2 bases of the junction unmatched.

This clonotype has just a few counts. The CDR3 protein is CASSPAANEQFF. CDR3 sequence (DNA): TGTGCCAGCTCACCTGCCGCCAATGAGCAGTTCTTC. The V gene is TRBV18, the J gene TRBJ2-1; D call uncertain. Germline lookup yields CDR1 KGHSH and CDR2 LQKENI. This CDR3 has 12 residues. The germline V and J ends were trimmed by 3 bases and 6 bases, with 6 bases remaining between them.

This clonotype has only a few counts. The CDR3 DNA reads TGTGCCAGCAGCTCTCGCCCCCAACTGAACACCGGGGAGCTGTTTTTT. Protein: CASSSRPQLNTGELFF. This rearrangement joins TRBV5-6 to TRBJ2-2, with D unresolved. The CDR3 sequence is 16 residues long. With 3 bases removed from V and 1 base from J, the gap between germline ends came to 13 bases. Germline values: CDR1 SGHDT, CDR2 YYEEEE.

This clonotype occurred a few times. The chain has TRBV7-9 and TRBJ2-7, with a tentative D call TRBD1 (5 bases). Between the trimmed V and J ends, which lost 8 bases and 3 bases, there was a span of 20 bases. CDR3 length equals 15 residues. Germline values: CDR1 SEHNR, CDR2 FQNEAQ (reference sequence). DNA of the CDR3: TGTGCCAGCGGCGTGGGGCAGGGAATTAACTACGAGCAGTACTTC. Translating it yields CASGVGQGINYEQYF.

The chain combines TRBV4-1 with TRBJ1-1, with 11 nucleotides matching TRBD1. This CDR3 spans 16 amino acids. Germline CDR1 is MGHRA and CDR2 is YSYEKL. Trimming removed 3 bases from V and 5 bases from J; junction bases left unmatched: 8. In nucleotides, the CDR3 is TGCGCCAGCAGCCAGCTCGAGGACAGGGGGCAGACTGAAGCTTTCTTT. Encoded protein: CASSQLEDRGQTEAFF.

J is TRBJ2-3 and V is TRBV5-4; 7 bases are a match to TRBD1. This CDR3 is 16 amino acids long. J lost 4 bases, V lost 4 bases, and 12 bases had no gene match. The germline V gene has CDR1 SGHNT and CDR2 YYREEE (reference sequence). The CDR3 is CASSTRQGGLADTQYF. The DNA of the CDR3 is TGTGCCAGCAGCACCCGCCAAGGGGGCCTAGCAGATACGCAGTATTTT.

The gene calls are TRBV29-1 and TRBJ2-3, with 9 bases aligning to TRBD2. Per the germline V gene, CDR1 is SQVTM and CDR2 is ANQGSEA. This CDR3 has 14 amino acids. With V trimmed by 6 bases and J by 1 base, 5 bases remained unmatched. CDR3 residues: CSVAERGGTDTQYF. The DNA of the CDR3 is TGCAGCGTCGCCGAGCGGGGGGGCACAGATACGCAGTATTTT.

The CDR3 DNA follows: TGCAGTGCAGGGACAGGGGGAGGATACGAGCAGTACTTC. Translation: CSAGTGGGYEQYF. J is TRBJ2-7 and V is TRBV20-1, with 11 bases fitting TRBD1. This CDR3 has 13 amino acids. Germline values: CDR1 DFQATT, CDR2 SNEGSKA (reference sequence). V trimming: 6 bases; J trimming: 4 bases; junction bases outside the gene matches: 5.

This clonotype came up a few times. The chain has TRBV7-2 and TRBJ2-5; D gene ambiguous. Germline CDR1 is SGHTA and CDR2 is FQGNSA. The V end was cut by 5 bases, the J end by 0 bases, with 10 bases between. This CDR3 has 14 residues. The CDR3 sequence: CASSHPGYQETQYF. The DNA for the CDR3 is TGTGCCAGCAGCCATCCCGGGTACCAAGAGACCCAGTACTTC.

The chain has TRBV7-6 and TRBJ2-7; TRBD1 agrees at 12 bases. Trimming removed 8 bases from V and 4 bases from J; junction bases left unmatched: 9. The CDR3 spans 15 residues. Germline values: CDR1 SGHVS, CDR2 FNYEAQ. CDR3 protein: CASGTGTGGFYEQYF. The CDR3 DNA follows: TGTGCCAGCGGGACCGGGACAGGGGGCTTTTACGAGCAGTACTTC.

The gene calls are TRBV5-5 and TRBJ2-7; 9 bases are shared with TRBD1. The CDR3 runs 15 residues. Germline values: CDR1 SGHKS, CDR2 YYEKEE (reference sequence). The junction had 8 bases not matched to a gene; V was cut back by 5 bases and J by 2 bases. As DNA, the CDR3 is TGTGCCAGCAGTCCTGACCGGGACAGGGCCTACGAGCAGTACTTC. Translating gives CASSPDRDRAYEQYF.

The chain carries TRBV5-6 and TRBJ2-5; D possibly corresponds to TRBD2 (7 bases). Germline CDR1 and CDR2: SGHDT and YYEEEE. V gave up 3 bases and J gave up 11 bases, with 17 bases separating them. This CDR3 is built from 13 residues. The CDR3 DNA is TGTGCCAGCAGCTCCCCGGGGGGCACAGGGCAGTACTTC. It yields the protein CASSSPGGTGQYF.

A few counts support this clonotype. The V and J genes are TRBV3-1 and TRBJ2-1; D might be TRBD2 (5 bases). Germline CDR1 is LGHDT and CDR2 is YNNKEL (reference sequence). There are 12 residues in the CDR3. V lost 4 bases, J lost 7 bases, and 8 bases lay in between. The CDR3 DNA follows: TGTGCCAGCAGCCTCCGGGAAAATGAGCAGTTCTTC. Translating gives CASSLRENEQFF.

The chain recombines TRBV29-1 with TRBJ2-2; 7 nucleotides agree with TRBD2. Per germline, CDR1 SQVTM and CDR2 ANQGSEA. V shed 4 bases and J 2 bases; nucleotides not matched to a gene: 1. The CDR3 has 13 amino acids. The CDR3 protein is CSVAGGNTGELFF. CDR3 in DNA: TGCAGCGTTGCGGGGGGAAACACCGGGGAGCTGTTTTTT.

The chain couples TRBV7-2 to TRBJ2-5, with 8 positions matching TRBD1. The CDR3 loop spans 16 amino acids. V was clipped by 5 bases and J by 5 bases; unmatched bases: 13. The V gene's germline CDR1 is SGHTA and CDR2 FQGNSA. CDR3 coding DNA: TGTGCCAGCAGCCCGCGTCCAGGGGGCGTCGGTGAGACCCAGTACTTC. It specifies CASSPRPGGVGETQYF.

This clonotype was counted only a few times. The chain is built from TRBV20-1 and TRBJ2-3; 12 bases line up with TRBD2. In germline, CDR1 is DFQATT, CDR2 SNEGSKA (reference sequence). Losses at the gene ends were 6 bases for V and 2 bases for J; bases not matched to a gene: 3. CDR3 length: 14 amino acids. In nucleotides, the CDR3 is TGCAGTGCGAGACTAGCGGGGGCCACAGATACGCAGTATTTT. Translated, it gives CSARLAGATDTQYF.

This clonotype was observed a few times. DNA of the CDR3: TGCAGCGTTGATGTGACCGTAGCCAAAAACATTCAGTACTTC. Translated, it gives CSVDVTVAKNIQYF. This sequence joins TRBV29-1 and TRBJ2-4; D gene uncertain. The germline V gene encodes CDR1 SQVTM and CDR2 ANQGSEA. V lost 3 bases and J lost 0, with 9 bases in between. CDR3 length: 14 residues.

The genes are TRBV7-9 and TRBJ2-7; D gene uncertain. The V gene lost 0 bases and the J gene lost 2 bases, with 8 bases spanning the gap. Per germline, CDR1 SEHNR and CDR2 FQNEAQ (reference sequence). This CDR3 has 14 residues. As DNA, the CDR3 is TGTGCCAGCAGCTTAGCAGGAAGCCCCTACGAGCAGTACTTC. Amino acids: CASSLAGSPYEQYF.

V and J are TRBV20-1 and TRBJ1-2; D is unclear. Germline V lookup: CDR1 DFQATT, CDR2 SNEGSKA (reference sequence). This CDR3 region has 12 residues. V was cut by 6 bases and J by 4 bases, with 12 bases left in between. CDR3: CSAQPRSYGYTF. The DNA of the CDR3 is TGCAGTGCCCAGCCCCGTAGCTATGGCTACACCTTC.

This clonotype was observed a few times. The J gene is TRBJ2-1, the V gene TRBV10-3; 7 bases are a match to TRBD2. The junction had 7 bases not matched to a gene; V was cut back by 3 bases and J by 2 bases. Germline loops: CDR1 ENHRY, CDR2 SYGVKD. The CDR3 loop spans 16 amino acids. Written as DNA, the CDR3 is TGTGCCATCAGTGACATGCTAGCGGCAACCTACAATGAGCAGTTCTTC. The encoded protein is CAISDMLAATYNEQFF.

V usage is TRBV5-1 and J usage is TRBJ2-7, with D maybe TRBD1 (6 bases). Germline-derived CDR1 and CDR2 are SGHRS and YFSETQ. The CDR3 is made up of 14 amino acids. V lost 4 bases to trimming and J lost 5 bases, with 16 bases between them. The CDR3 DNA reads TGCGCCAGCAGCGTACAGGGATATCGGGACGAGCAGTACTTC. Translating gives CASSVQGYRDEQYF.

The rearrangement uses TRBV9 and TRBJ1-5; D ambiguous. CDR3 length: 15 amino acids. Per the germline V gene, CDR1 is SGDLS and CDR2 is YYNGEE. V lost 2 bases and J lost 0, with 9 bases in between. The DNA for the CDR3 is TGTGCCAGCAGCGTCTCGGGCAATAGCAATCAGCCCCAGCATTTT. Amino acid sequence: CASSVSGNSNQPQHF.

This clonotype appeared a few times. The rearrangement links TRBV20-1 to TRBJ2-7, with TRBD2 identical over 13 bases. From germline, CDR1 is DFQATT and CDR2 SNEGSKA (reference sequence). The CDR3 totals 18 residues. V was clipped by 3 bases and J by 2 bases; unmatched bases: 13. The CDR3 DNA follows: TGCAGTGCTAGGAAGACCCCCTGGACTAGCGGGGGCACCTACGAGCAGTACTTC. Protein: CSARKTPWTSGGTYEQYF.